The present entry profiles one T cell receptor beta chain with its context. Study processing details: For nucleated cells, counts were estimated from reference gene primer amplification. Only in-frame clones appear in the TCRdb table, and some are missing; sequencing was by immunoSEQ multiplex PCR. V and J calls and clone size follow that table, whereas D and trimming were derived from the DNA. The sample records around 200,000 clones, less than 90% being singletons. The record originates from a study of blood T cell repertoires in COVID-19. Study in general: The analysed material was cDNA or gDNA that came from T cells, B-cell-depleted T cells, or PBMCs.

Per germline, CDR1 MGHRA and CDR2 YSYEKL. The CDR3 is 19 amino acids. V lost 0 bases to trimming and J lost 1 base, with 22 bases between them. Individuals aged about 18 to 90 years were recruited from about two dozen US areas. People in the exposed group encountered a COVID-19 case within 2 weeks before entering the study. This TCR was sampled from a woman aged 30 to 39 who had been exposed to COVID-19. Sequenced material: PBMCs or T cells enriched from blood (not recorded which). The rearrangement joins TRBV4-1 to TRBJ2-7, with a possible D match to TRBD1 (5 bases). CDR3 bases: TGCGCCAGCAGCCAAGAGGCCGCGATCCAGCTTGGGGCATCCTACGAGCAGTACTTC. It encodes CASSQEAAIQLGASYEQYF.